This T cell receptor beta chain was retrieved from a study of blood T cell repertoires in COVID-19. At the level of the study: Samples representing acute and convalescent COVID-19 were sourced from the United States, Italy and Spain. T cells, B-cell-depleted T cells, or PBMCs provided the cDNA or gDNA that served as material.

In the authors' methods: Reference gene primer amplification gave nucleated cell count estimates. Profiling relied on immunoSEQ multiplex PCR, and the TCRdb table lists in-frame clones only, not all of them. The V and J calls and clone size are taken from that table; D and trimming were inferred from the DNA. Among nearly 95,000 clones listed, 90% were seen once. The germline V gene has CDR1 PRHDT and CDR2 FYEKMQ (reference sequence). The CDR3 length is 16 residues. Trimming removed 2 bases from V and 8 bases from J; junction bases left unmatched: 11. V is TRBV13 and J is TRBJ1-2, with 10 bases fitting TRBD1. Source material: peripheral blood. This receptor was identified in a human donor with active COVID-19. The donor label of this sample is uncertain. The CDR3 spells CASSLLSRTGGLGYTF. The DNA for the CDR3 is TGTGCCAGCAGCTTACTATCCAGGACAGGGGGTTTAGGCTACACCTTC.